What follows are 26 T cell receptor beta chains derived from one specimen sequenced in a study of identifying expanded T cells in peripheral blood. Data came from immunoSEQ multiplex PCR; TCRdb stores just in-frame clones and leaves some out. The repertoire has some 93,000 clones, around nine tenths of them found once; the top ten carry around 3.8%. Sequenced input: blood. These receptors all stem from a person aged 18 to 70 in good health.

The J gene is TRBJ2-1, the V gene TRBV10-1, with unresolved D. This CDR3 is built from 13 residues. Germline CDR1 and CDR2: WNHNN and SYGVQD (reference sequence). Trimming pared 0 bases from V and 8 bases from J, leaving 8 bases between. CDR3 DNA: TGCGCCAGCAGTGAGTCGGGCCTCGATGAGCAGTTCTTC. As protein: CASSESGLDEQFF.

CDR3 sequence: CASSFIHEQYF. In DNA, the CDR3 is TGTGCCAGCAGTTTTATCCACGAGCAGTACTTC. This chain joins TRBV28 and TRBJ2-7; D is unclear. This CDR3 region has 11 residues. Germline V gene data show CDR1 as MDHEN and CDR2 as SYDVKM. Trimming removed 3 bases at V and 5 bases at J, with 5 bases between.

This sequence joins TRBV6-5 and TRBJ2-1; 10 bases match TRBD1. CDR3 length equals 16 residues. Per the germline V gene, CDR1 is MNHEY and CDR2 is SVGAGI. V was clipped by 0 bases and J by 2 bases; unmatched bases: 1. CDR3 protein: CASSYSGQGAYNEQFF. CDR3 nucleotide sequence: TGTGCCAGCAGTTACTCCGGACAGGGGGCCTACAATGAGCAGTTCTTC.

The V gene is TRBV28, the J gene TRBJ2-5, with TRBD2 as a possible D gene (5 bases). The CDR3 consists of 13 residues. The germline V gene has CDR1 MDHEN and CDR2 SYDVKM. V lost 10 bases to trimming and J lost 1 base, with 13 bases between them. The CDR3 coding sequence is TGTGCCATCACCACGGACTTCCAAGAGACCCAGTACTTC. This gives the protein CAITTDFQETQYF. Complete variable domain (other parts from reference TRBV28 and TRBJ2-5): DVKVTQSSRYLVKRTGEKVFLECVQDMDHENMFWYRQDPGLGLRLIYFSYDVKMKEKGDIPEGYSVSREKKERFSLILESASTNQTSMYLCAITTDFQETQYFGPGTRLLVL.

CDR3 DNA sequence: TGTGCCAGCAGTGACTCTGAGAGAAACACCGGGGAGCTGTTTTTT. As protein: CASSDSERNTGELFF. The chain carries TRBV6-4 and TRBJ2-2; no clear D gene. Trimming took 0 bases from V and 2 from J, leaving 7 bases between them. CDR1 MRHNA and CDR2 SNTAGT come from the germline V gene. This CDR3 is built from 15 residues.

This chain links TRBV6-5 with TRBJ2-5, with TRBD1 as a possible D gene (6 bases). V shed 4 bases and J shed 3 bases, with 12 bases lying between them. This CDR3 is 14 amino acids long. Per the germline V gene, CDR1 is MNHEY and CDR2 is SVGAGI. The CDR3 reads CASSSPGHKETQYF. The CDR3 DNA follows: TGTGCCAGCAGTTCGCCGGGACACAAAGAGACCCAGTACTTC.

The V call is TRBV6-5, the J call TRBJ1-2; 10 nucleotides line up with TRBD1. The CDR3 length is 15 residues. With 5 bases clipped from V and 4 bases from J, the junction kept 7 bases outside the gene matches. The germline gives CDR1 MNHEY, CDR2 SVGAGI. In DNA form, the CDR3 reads TGTGCCAGCAGTCGACGACAGGGGGCCTTCTATGGCTACACCTTC. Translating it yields CASSRRQGAFYGYTF.

The DNA for the CDR3 is TGTGCCAGCTCACCTATCCGGACAGACCAAGAGACCCAGTACTTC. Protein: CASSPIRTDQETQYF. The chain couples TRBV18 to TRBJ2-5; D is possibly TRBD1 (6 bases). The V gene's germline CDR1 is KGHSH and CDR2 LQKENI. V dropped 3 bases and J dropped 0 bases, with 11 bases sitting between them. This CDR3 spans 15 amino acids.

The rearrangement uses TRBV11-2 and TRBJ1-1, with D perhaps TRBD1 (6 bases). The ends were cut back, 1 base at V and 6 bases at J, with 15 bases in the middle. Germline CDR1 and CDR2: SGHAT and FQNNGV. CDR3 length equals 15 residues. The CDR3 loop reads CASSLVGTPVAEAFF. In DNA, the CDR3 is TGTGCCAGCAGCTTAGTTGGGACACCGGTTGCTGAAGCTTTCTTT.

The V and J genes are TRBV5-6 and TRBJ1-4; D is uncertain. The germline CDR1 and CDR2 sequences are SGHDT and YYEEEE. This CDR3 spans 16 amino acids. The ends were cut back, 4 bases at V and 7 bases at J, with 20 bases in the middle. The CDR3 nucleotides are TGTGCCAGCAGCCTGAGGACCGTCCACGTCGGTGAAAAACTGTTTTTT. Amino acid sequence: CASSLRTVHVGEKLFF.

The CDR3 sequence: CASSVRAHGTQYF. CDR3 bases: TGCGCCAGCAGTGTTCGGGCCCACGGGACCCAGTACTTC. The chain carries TRBV10-1 and TRBJ2-5; no reliable D call. The CDR3 has 13 amino acids. Trimming took off 4 bases at V and 7 bases at J, with 13 bases between the two ends. Germline V CDR1 and CDR2: WNHNN, SYGVQD (reference sequence).

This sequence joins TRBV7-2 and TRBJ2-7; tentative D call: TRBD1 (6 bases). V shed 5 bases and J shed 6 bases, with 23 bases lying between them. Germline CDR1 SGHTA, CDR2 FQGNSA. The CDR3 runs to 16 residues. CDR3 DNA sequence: TGTGCCAGCAGCCTCCACAGGGTGGGTAGTGGCGGCGAGCAGTACTTC. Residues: CASSLHRVGSGGEQYF. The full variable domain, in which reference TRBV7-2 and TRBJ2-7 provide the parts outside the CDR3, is GAGVSQSPSNKVTEKGKDVELRCDPISGHTALYWYRQSLGQGLEFLIYFQGNSAPDKSGLPSDRFSAERTGGSVSTLTIQRTQQEDSAVYLCASSLHRVGSGGEQYFGPGTRLTVT.

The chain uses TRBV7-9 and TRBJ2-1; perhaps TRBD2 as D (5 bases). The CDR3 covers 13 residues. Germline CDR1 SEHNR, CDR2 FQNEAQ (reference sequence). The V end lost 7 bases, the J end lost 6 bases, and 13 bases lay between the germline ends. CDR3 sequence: CASKGSVVNEQFF. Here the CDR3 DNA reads TGTGCCAGCAAGGGTAGCGTAGTCAATGAGCAGTTCTTC.

The CDR3 loop reads CASSSWTEAYEQYF. The CDR3 DNA sequence: TGTGCCAGCAGCTCTTGGACAGAGGCCTACGAGCAGTACTTC. V and J are TRBV7-9 and TRBJ2-7; D perhaps matches TRBD1 (6 bases). Per germline, CDR1 SEHNR and CDR2 FQNEAQ (reference sequence). This CDR3 is built from 14 residues. With 4 bases removed from V and 2 bases from J, the gap between germline ends came to 12 bases.

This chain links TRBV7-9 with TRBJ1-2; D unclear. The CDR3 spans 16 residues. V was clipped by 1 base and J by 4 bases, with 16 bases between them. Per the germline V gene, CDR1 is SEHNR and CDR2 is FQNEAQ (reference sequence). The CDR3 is CASSLGQAHTAYGYTF. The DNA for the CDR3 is TGTGCCAGCAGCTTAGGGCAGGCTCATACGGCCTATGGCTACACCTTC.

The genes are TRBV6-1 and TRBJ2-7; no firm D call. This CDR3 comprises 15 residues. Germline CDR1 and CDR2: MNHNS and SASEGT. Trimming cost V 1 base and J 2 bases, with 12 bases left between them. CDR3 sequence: CASSEGPTNPYEQYF. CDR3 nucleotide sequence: TGTGCCAGCAGTGAAGGTCCTACAAACCCCTACGAGCAGTACTTC.

As DNA, the CDR3 is TGTGCCAGCAGTACAGGGCGCAATCAGCCCCAGCATTTT. This sequence encodes CASSTGRNQPQHF. The chain is built from TRBV6-1 and TRBJ1-5; perhaps TRBD1 as D (6 bases). The ends were cut back, 5 bases at V and 2 bases at J, with 7 bases in the middle. The CDR3 consists of 13 residues. The germline gives CDR1 MNHNS, CDR2 SASEGT.

This CDR3 is CASSFSLYNSPLHF. CDR3 in DNA: TGTGCCAGCAGCTTTAGTCTCTATAATTCACCCCTCCACTTT. The rearrangement joins TRBV13 to TRBJ1-6; unclear D gene. V lost 3 bases and J lost 3, with 6 bases in between. The germline CDR1 and CDR2 sequences are PRHDT and FYEKMQ (reference sequence). The CDR3 has 14 residues.

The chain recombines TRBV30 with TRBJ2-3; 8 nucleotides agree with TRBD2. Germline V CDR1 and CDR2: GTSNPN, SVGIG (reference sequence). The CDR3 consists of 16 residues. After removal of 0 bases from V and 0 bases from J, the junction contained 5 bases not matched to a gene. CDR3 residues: CAWSVAGGGSTDTQYF. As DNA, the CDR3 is TGTGCCTGGAGTGTTGCTGGCGGGGGGAGCACAGATACGCAGTATTTT.

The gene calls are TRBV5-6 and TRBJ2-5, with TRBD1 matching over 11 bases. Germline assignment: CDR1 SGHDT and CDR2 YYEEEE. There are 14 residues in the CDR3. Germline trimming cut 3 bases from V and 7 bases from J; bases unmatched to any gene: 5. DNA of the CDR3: TGTGCCAGCAGCTGGGGGACAGGGGGTGTGACCCAGTACTTC. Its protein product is CASSWGTGGVTQYF.

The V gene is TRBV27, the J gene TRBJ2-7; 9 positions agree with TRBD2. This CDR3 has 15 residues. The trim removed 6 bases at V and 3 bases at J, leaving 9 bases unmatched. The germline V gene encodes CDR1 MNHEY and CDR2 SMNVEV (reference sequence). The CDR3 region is CASRREREADYEQYF. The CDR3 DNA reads TGTGCCAGCAGACGCGAGCGGGAGGCCGACTACGAGCAGTACTTC.

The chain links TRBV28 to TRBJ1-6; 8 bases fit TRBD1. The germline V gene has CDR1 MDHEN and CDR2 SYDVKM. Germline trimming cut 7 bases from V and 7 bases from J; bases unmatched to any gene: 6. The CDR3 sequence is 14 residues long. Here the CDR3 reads CASKTGTGNSPLHF. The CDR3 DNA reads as TGTGCCAGCAAGACCGGGACAGGCAATTCACCCCTCCACTTT.

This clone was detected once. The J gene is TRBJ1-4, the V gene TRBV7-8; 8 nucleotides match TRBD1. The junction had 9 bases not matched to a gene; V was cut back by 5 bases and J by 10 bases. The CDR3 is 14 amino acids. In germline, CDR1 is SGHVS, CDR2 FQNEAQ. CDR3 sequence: CASSIDRGYGKLFF. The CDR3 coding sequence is TGTGCCAGCAGCATCGACAGGGGTTATGGAAAACTGTTTTTT.

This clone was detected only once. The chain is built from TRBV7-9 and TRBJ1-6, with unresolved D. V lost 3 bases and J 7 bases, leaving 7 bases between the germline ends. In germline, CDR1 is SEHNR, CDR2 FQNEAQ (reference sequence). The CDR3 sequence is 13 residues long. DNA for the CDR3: TGTGCCAGCAGCTTTGTCAGGAATTCACCCCTCCACTTT. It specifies CASSFVRNSPLHF.

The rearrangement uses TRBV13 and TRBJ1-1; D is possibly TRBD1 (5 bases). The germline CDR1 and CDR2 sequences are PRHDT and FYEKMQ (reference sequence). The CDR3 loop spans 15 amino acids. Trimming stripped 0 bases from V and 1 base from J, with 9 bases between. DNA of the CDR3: TGTGCCAGCAGCTTAGGGGGACTCAGGAACACTGAAGCTTTCTTT. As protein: CASSLGGLRNTEAFF.

CDR3 in amino acids: CSVQAGGVLGETQYF. CDR3 nucleotide sequence: TGCAGCGTTCAGGCAGGGGGCGTTTTGGGGGAGACCCAGTACTTC. The gene calls are TRBV29-1 and TRBJ2-5; 8 bases agree with TRBD1. J lost 5 bases, V lost 5 bases, and 13 bases had no gene match. Germline V lookup: CDR1 SQVTM, CDR2 ANQGSEA. The CDR3 has 15 residues.